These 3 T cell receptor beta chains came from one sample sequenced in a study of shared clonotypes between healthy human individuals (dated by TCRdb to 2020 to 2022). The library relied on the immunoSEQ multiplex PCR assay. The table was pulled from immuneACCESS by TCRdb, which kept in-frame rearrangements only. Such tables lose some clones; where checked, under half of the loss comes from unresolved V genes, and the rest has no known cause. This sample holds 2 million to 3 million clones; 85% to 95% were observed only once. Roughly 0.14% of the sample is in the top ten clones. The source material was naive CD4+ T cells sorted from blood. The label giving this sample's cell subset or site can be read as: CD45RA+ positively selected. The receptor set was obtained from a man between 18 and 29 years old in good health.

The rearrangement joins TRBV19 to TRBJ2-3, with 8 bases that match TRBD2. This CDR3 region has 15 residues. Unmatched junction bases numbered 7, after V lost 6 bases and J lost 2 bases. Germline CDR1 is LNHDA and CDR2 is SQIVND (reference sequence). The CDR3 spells CASSKGLGLTDTQYF. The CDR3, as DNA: TGTGCCAGTAGCAAGGGACTAGGACTCACAGATACGCAGTATTTT.

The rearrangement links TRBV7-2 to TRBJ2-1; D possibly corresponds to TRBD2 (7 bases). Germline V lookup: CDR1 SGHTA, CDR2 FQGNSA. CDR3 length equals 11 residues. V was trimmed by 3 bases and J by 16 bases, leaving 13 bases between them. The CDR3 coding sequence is TGTGCCAGCAGCTTGGGGGGGGCATGTTTCTTC. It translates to CASSLGGACFF.

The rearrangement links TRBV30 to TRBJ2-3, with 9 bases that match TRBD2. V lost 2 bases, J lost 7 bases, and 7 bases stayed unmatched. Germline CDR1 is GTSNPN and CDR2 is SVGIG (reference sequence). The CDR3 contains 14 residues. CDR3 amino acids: CAWSPSGIGNTQYF. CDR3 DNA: TGTGCCTGGAGTCCTAGCGGGATCGGGAATACGCAGTATTTT.